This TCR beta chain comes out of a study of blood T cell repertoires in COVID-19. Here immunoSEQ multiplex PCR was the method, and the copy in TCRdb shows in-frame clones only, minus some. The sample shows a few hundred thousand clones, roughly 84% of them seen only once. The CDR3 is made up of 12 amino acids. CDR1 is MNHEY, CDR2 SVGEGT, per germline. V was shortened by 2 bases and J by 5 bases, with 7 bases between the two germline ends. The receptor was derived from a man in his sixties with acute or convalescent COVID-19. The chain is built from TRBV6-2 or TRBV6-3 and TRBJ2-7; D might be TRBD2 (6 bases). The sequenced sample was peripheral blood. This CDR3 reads CASSYGGNEQYF. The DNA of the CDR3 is TGTGCCAGCAGTTACGGAGGGAACGAGCAGTACTTC.